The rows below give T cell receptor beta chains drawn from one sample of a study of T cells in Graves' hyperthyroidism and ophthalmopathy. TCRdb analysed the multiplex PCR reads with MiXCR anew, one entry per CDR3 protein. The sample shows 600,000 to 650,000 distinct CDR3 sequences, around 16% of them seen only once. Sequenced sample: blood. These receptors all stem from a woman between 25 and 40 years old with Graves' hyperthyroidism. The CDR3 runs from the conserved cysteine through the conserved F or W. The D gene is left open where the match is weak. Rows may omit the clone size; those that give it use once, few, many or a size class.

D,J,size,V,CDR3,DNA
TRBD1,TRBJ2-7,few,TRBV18,CASSLQGASYEQYF,TGTGCCAGCTCACTGCAGGGGGCTTCCTACGAGCAGTACTTC
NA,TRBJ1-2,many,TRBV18,CASSPISQPLGGYTF,TGTGCCAGCTCTCCTATCTCCCAGCCCTTAGGGGGCTACACCTTC
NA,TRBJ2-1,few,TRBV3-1,CASSQVRLQFF,TGTGCCAGCAGCCAAGTCAGGCTGCAGTTCTTC
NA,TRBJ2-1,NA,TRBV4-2,CASSPIASYNEQFF,TGTGCCAGCAGCCCCATCGCTTCCTACAATGAGCAGTTCTTC
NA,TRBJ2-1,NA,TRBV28,CASSFRGNSYNEQFF,TGTGCCAGCAGTTTCAGAGGGAACTCCTACAATGAGCAGTTCTTC
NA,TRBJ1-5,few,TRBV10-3,CAISESARQPQHF,TGTGCCATCAGTGAGTCTGCAAGGCAGCCCCAGCATTTT
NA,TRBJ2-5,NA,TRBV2,CASSEDVQETQYF,TGTGCCAGCAGTGAAGACGTCCAAGAGACCCAGTACTTC
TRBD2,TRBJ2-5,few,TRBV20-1,CSAKTGTSGRKTQYF,TGCAGTGCTAAAACAGGGACTAGCGGGAGGAAGACCCAGTACTTC
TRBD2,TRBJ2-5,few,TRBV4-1,CASSQGRAGGETQYF,TGCGCCAGCAGCCAAGGTAGAGCGGGAGGAGAGACCCAGTACTTC
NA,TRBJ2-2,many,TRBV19,CASSTVNTGELFF,TGTGCCAGTAGCACAGTGAACACCGGGGAGCTGTTTTTT
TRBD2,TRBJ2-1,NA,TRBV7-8,CASSLSRILAGGGWFF,TGTGCCAGCAGCTTATCGCGAATACTAGCGGGAGGGGGGTGGTTCTTC
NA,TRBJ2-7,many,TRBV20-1,CSARDYGGTTYEQYF,TGCAGTGCTAGAGATTACGGCGGGACAACCTACGAGCAGTACTTC
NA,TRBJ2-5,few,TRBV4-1,CASSQDHGARYQETQYF,TGCGCCAGCAGCCAAGATCACGGGGCGCGGTACCAAGAGACCCAGTACTTC
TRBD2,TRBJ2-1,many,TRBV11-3,CASSATAGGRRSYNEQFF,TGTGCCAGCAGCGCTACCGCGGGGGGGAGGAGGTCCTACAATGAGCAGTTCTTC
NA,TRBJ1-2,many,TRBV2,CASSDTASNYGYTF,TGTGCCAGCAGTGATACCGCTTCTAACTATGGCTACACCTTC
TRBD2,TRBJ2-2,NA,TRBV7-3,CASGGLAPNTGELFF,TGTGCCAGCGGGGGACTAGCGCCGAACACCGGGGAGCTGTTTTTT
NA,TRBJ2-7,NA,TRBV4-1,CASSLFTDSHLGITEQYF,TGCGCCAGCAGCCTCTTTACGGACAGCCACCTCGGGATTACCGAGCAGTACTTC
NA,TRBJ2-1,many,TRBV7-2,CASSLAGTIDNNEQFF,TGTGCCAGCAGCTTAGCCGGGACCATTGACAACAATGAGCAGTTCTTC
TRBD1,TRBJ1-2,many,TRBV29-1,CSVRDSYGYTF,TGCAGCGTTAGGGACAGCTATGGCTACACCTTC
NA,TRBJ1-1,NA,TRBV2,CASVRYFNTEVFF,TGTGCCAGCGTGCGTTATTTTAACACTGAAGTTTTCTTT
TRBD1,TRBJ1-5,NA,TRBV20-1,CSASLRDRVSQPQHF,TGCAGTGCAAGCCTCCGGGACAGGGTTTCTCAGCCCCAGCATTTT
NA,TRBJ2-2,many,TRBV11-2,CASSLAPSDPDTGELFF,TGTGCCAGCAGCTTAGCTCCCTCGGATCCGGACACCGGGGAGCTGTTTTTT
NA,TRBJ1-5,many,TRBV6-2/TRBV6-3,CASMGWQDEQPQHF,TGTGCCAGCATGGGCTGGCAGGACGAACAGCCCCAGCATTTT
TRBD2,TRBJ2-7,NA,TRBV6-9,CASSYSGKREDYEQYF,TGTGCCAGCAGTTATTCTGGGAAGCGGGAGGACTACGAGCAGTACTTC
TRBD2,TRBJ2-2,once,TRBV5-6,CASSLAVAGETGELFF,TGTGCCAGCAGCTTGGCGGTAGCGGGAGAAACCGGGGAGCTGTTTTTT
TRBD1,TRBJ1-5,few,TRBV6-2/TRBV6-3,CASSLGQGGVYSNQPQHF,TGTGCCAGCAGTTTAGGACAGGGGGGGGTTTATAGCAATCAGCCCCAGCATTTT